The clone carrying this T cell receptor beta chain was counted at least ten times. Its antigen is not identified. The sample comes from a study of T cell repertoires in cytomegalovirus infection. Looking at the study overall: In public TCR beta signatures, there were indications of both CMV infection and matching HLA type.

Study outcomes and limitations: The response measured ex vivo was dominated by TCR beta clonotypes (HLA-C-restricted and CMV-specific).

The length of the CDR3 is 14 residues. CDR1 and CDR2 (germline): SGHNT, YYREEE (reference sequence). V was cut by 4 bases and J by 4 bases, with 14 bases left in between. Using its own MiXCR run on the reads, TCRdb lists one record per CDR3 protein. The table has approximately 990,000 distinct CDR3 sequences, roughly a third seen once. Sequences were derived from cultured CD8+ T cells from PBMCs, sampled from culture after CMV antigen stimulation. This receptor was obtained from a human donor in good health (CMV status not recorded). Some clones in this sample may be carry-over from other donors' samples. The chain is built from TRBV5-4 and TRBJ1-1; no firm D call. The CDR3 nucleotides are TGTGCCAGCAGCCGGGCTTCCGAGGGCACTGAAGCTTTCTTT. This sequence encodes CASSRASEGTEAFF.